The 12 T cell receptor beta chains below all came from one sample that was sequenced in a study of blood T cell repertoires in COVID-19. Generated by immunoSEQ multiplex PCR, the TCRdb table keeps only in-frame clones and is missing some. The data contain 51,000 or so clones, over 85% of them seen just once; the ten biggest clones take up 13%. The specimen sequenced was peripheral blood. Source of these receptors: a man aged 80 or over with acute or convalescent COVID-19.

The chain combines TRBV11-3 with TRBJ1-1, with a possible D match to TRBD1 (5 bases). The CDR3 spans 13 residues. Trimming stripped 3 bases from V and 1 base from J, with 6 bases between. Per the germline V gene, CDR1 is SGHNT and CDR2 is YENEEA. Here the CDR3 DNA reads TGTGCCAGCAGCTTTAGGGGGAACACTGAAGCTTTCTTT. Translation: CASSFRGNTEAFF. Full variable domain (remainder filled in from reference TRBV11-3 and TRBJ1-1): EAGVVQSPRYKIIEKKQPVAFWCNPISGHNTLYWYLQNLGQGPELLIRYENEEAVDDSQLPKDRFSAERLKGVDSTLKIQPAELGDSAVYLCASSFRGNTEAFFGQGTRLTVV.

This chain connects TRBV2 to TRBJ1-2, with TRBD1 matching 9 bases. Trimming cost V 2 bases and J 8 bases; bases outside gene matches: 12. The germline CDR1 and CDR2 sequences are SNHLY and FYNNEI. The CDR3 contains 16 residues. The CDR3 spells CASSEMAGQGVKGYTF. The CDR3 DNA reads as TGTGCCAGCAGTGAAATGGCGGGACAGGGCGTTAAAGGCTACACCTTC.

The rearrangement uses TRBV18 and TRBJ1-2; 10 bases map to TRBD1. The CDR3 consists of 16 residues. J gave up 4 bases and V 4 bases, and 9 bases lay outside the gene matches. Germline V lookup: CDR1 KGHSH, CDR2 LQKENI. The CDR3 DNA is TGTGCCAGCTCACTCGATCCGGGACAGGGGACCTATGGCTACACCTTC. Encoded protein: CASSLDPGQGTYGYTF.

The chain recombines TRBV24-1 with TRBJ2-2, with D uncertain. Trimming cost V 1 base and J 0 bases, with 5 bases left between them. This CDR3 region has 15 residues. CDR1 and CDR2 (germline): KGHDR, SFDVKD. CDR3 sequence: CATSDFWPNTGELFF. CDR3 DNA: TGTGCCACCAGTGATTTTTGGCCGAACACCGGGGAGCTGTTTTTT.

The CDR3, as DNA: TGTGCCAGCAACAAAGGGACAGTCGAAGCTTTCTTT. It is translated as CASNKGTVEAFF. This chain joins TRBV5-5 and TRBJ1-1, with 7 bases fitting TRBD1. The trim removed 6 bases at V and 8 bases at J, leaving 7 bases unmatched. This CDR3 is built from 12 residues. Per germline, CDR1 SGHKS and CDR2 YYEKEE (reference sequence).

V usage is TRBV7-9 and J usage is TRBJ2-5; D may be TRBD2 (7 bases). The V gene's germline CDR1 is SEHNR and CDR2 FQNEAQ (reference sequence). This CDR3 spans 15 amino acids. The V gene lost 1 base and the J gene lost 5 bases, with 14 bases spanning the gap. CDR3 protein: CASSLVRGGWETQYF. CDR3 coding DNA: TGTGCCAGCAGCTTAGTACGCGGGGGCTGGGAGACCCAGTACTTC.

The rearrangement joins TRBV7-6 to TRBJ2-7; D perhaps matches TRBD1 (6 bases). This CDR3 comprises 13 residues. Germline CDR1 is SGHVS and CDR2 is FNYEAQ. V lost 7 bases, J lost 5 bases, and 15 bases lay in between. CDR3 coding DNA: TGTGCCAGCAAACAGGGTAGTACCCACGAGCAGTACTTC. Amino acids: CASKQGSTHEQYF.

Worth noting for this clone: The junction differs from germline at one of its ends, possibly a read error. CDR3 protein: CASRIEWGQTDF. CDR3 DNA sequence: TGTGCCAGCAGGATTGAATGGGGACAGACGGACTTC. The V call is TRBV12-3 or TRBV12-4, the J call TRBJ2-7, with TRBD1 matching 7 bases. This CDR3 has 12 amino acids.

This chain links TRBV7-9 with TRBJ2-5; D is uncertain. CDR3 length: 15 residues. Germline V gene data show CDR1 as SEHNR and CDR2 as FQNEAQ (reference sequence). Between the trimmed V and J ends, which lost 1 base and 0 bases, there was a span of 9 bases. CDR3: CASSLEAGNQETQYF. The CDR3 DNA is TGTGCCAGCAGCTTAGAGGCAGGAAACCAAGAGACCCAGTACTTC. Filled out from reference TRBV7-9 and TRBJ2-5, the complete variable domain reads DTGVSQNPRHKITKRGQNVTFRCDPISEHNRLYWYRQTLGQGPEFLTYFQNEAQLEKSRLLSDRFSAERPKGSFSTLEIQRTEQGDSAMYLCASSLEAGNQETQYFGPGTRLLVL.

This chain joins TRBV12-5 and TRBJ2-2; 7 nucleotides align to TRBD1. Germline V gene data show CDR1 as LGHNT and CDR2 as FRNRAP. V dropped 5 bases and J dropped 4; count of bases not matched to a gene: 4. The CDR3 is 14 amino acids. The CDR3 reads CASGEGQPTGELFF. The CDR3 DNA is TGTGCTAGTGGTGAGGGACAGCCCACCGGGGAGCTGTTTTTT.

V and J are TRBV4-1 and TRBJ1-3; perhaps TRBD1 as D (5 bases). Germline CDR1 MGHRA, CDR2 YSYEKL. Trimming removed 0 bases at V and 4 bases at J, with 10 bases between. The CDR3 is 15 residues long. CDR3 sequence reads: CASSQDRGNGNTIYF. CDR3 coding DNA: TGCGCCAGCAGCCAAGATCGGGGGAACGGAAACACCATATATTTT.

The genes are TRBV7-8 and TRBJ2-3; the D gene is possibly TRBD2 (5 bases). V lost 1 base and J lost 2, with 13 bases in between. Germline V gene data show CDR1 as SGHVS and CDR2 as FQNEAQ. The CDR3 length is 16 residues. CDR3 protein: CASSLVLGWDTDTQYF. In DNA form, the CDR3 reads TGTGCCAGCAGCTTAGTACTAGGGTGGGACACAGATACGCAGTATTTT.